Each of the 26 T cell receptor beta chains below was sequenced from the same sample in a study of response to subunit inactivated influenza vaccine. TCRdb re-derived calls from the RT-PCR reads in MiXCR, one entry per CDR3 protein. The table records almost 600,000 distinct CDR3 sequences, 11% to 15% of them present only once. The specimen comprised PBMCs from blood, sampled 12 days after vaccination. The receptors originated from a man aged 50 or older who received an inactivated influenza vaccine.

This clonotype has just a few counts. The chain combines TRBV29-1 with TRBJ2-1; D uncertain. Trimming took 4 bases from V and 6 from J, leaving 22 bases between them. The CDR3 covers 16 residues. Germline V gene lookup returns CDR1 SQVTM and CDR2 ANQGSEA. The CDR3 loop reads CSVVSGGVRAFNEQFF. CDR3 in DNA: TGCAGCGTTGTGTCCGGCGGAGTTCGGGCCTTCAATGAGCAGTTCTTC.

This clonotype came up a few times. The DNA for the CDR3 is TGCAGCGTCTCGAGCAGGGGGCGAGGCTACGAGCAGTACTTC. This codes for CSVSSRGRGYEQYF. The rearrangement joins TRBV29-1 to TRBJ2-7, with 8 bases matching TRBD1. Germline CDR1 reads SQVTM; CDR2 reads ANQGSEA. J lost 3 bases, V lost 6 bases, and 10 bases had no gene match. This CDR3 has 14 residues.

Turning to this clonotype: A junction end diverges from the germline sequence, so it may reflect a read error. This chain joins TRBV12-3 or TRBV12-4 and TRBJ1-3; no definite D call. The CDR3 is 14 amino acids. The CDR3 loop is CASSLAGSGNTIFF. CDR3 nucleotides: TGTGCCAGCAGTTTGGCAGGCTCTGGAAACACCATATTTTTT.

The rearrangement links TRBV6-2 or TRBV6-3 to TRBJ2-7, with D hard to call. The CDR3 runs to 12 residues. Germline assignment: CDR1 MNHEY and CDR2 SVGEGT. Trimming cost V 0 bases and J 3 bases, with 3 bases left between them. The CDR3 loop reads CASSYSIYEQYF. The DNA of the CDR3 is TGTGCCAGCAGTTACTCTATCTACGAGCAGTACTTC.

V gene TRBV7-9 combines with J gene TRBJ2-3; possibly TRBD1 or TRBD2 for D (5 bases each). Between the trimmed V and J ends, which lost 7 bases and 1 base, there was a span of 6 bases. Germline values: CDR1 SEHNR, CDR2 FQNEAQ (reference sequence). The CDR3 sequence is 12 residues long. The CDR3 is CASMGGTDTQYF. The DNA of the CDR3 is TGTGCCAGCATGGGGGGCACAGATACGCAGTATTTT.

This clonotype occurred many times. The chain employs TRBV2 and TRBJ2-4; 7 bases line up with TRBD1. The CDR3 is made up of 14 amino acids. With 3 bases clipped from V and 2 bases from J, the junction kept 1 base outside the gene matches. Looked up from germline, CDR1 is SNHLY and CDR2 is FYNNEI. Here the CDR3 DNA reads TGTGCCAGCAGTGAGACAGGGACCAAAAACATTCAGTACTTC. Translation: CASSETGTKNIQYF.

This clonotype was seen repeatedly, ten times or more. The chain recombines TRBV20-1 with TRBJ2-3; TRBD2 agrees at 11 bases. With V trimmed by 5 bases and J by 0 bases, 4 bases remained unmatched. CDR3 length: 15 amino acids. CDR1 is DFQATT, CDR2 SNEGSKA, per germline (reference sequence). CDR3 protein: CSALRLAGSTDTQYF. The CDR3 DNA follows: TGCAGTGCTTTGAGACTAGCGGGGAGCACAGATACGCAGTATTTT.

This clonotype was seen a handful of times. The rearrangement links TRBV7-2 to TRBJ2-1; 11 bases map to TRBD2. V lost 5 bases and J lost 9; bases outside the gene matches: 3. CDR1 and CDR2 (germline): SGHTA, FQGNSA. The CDR3 is made up of 13 amino acids. DNA for the CDR3: TGTGCCAGCAGCATCGGGACTAGCGGTGAGCAGTTCTTC. Translating it yields CASSIGTSGEQFF.

The chain uses TRBV12-3 or TRBV12-4 and TRBJ2-7; no reliable D call. There are 15 residues in the CDR3. V lost 1 base, J lost 0 bases, and 10 bases lay in between. The CDR3 DNA reads as TGTGCCAGCAGTTTAGGGCGAGGTCGCTCCTACGAGCAGTACTTC. Translated, it gives CASSLGRGRSYEQYF.

This chain connects TRBV10-3 to TRBJ1-5, with 8 bases identical to TRBD1. Germline-derived CDR1 and CDR2 are ENHRY and SYGVKD. Trimming cost V 3 bases and J 3 bases; bases outside gene matches: 4. The CDR3 has 15 amino acids. CDR3 loop: CAISERTGYNQPQHF. CDR3 bases: TGTGCCATCAGTGAAAGGACAGGGTACAATCAGCCCCAGCATTTT.

J is TRBJ2-7 and V is TRBV9; 8 bases map to TRBD2. Per germline, CDR1 SGDLS and CDR2 YYNGEE. The trim removed 0 bases at V and 3 bases at J, leaving 5 bases unmatched. This CDR3 region has 15 residues. The CDR3 bases are TGTGCCAGCAGCGTAGATCCCGGGACTAGCTACGAGCAGTACTTC. Amino acids: CASSVDPGTSYEQYF.

This clonotype was seen only a few times. The CDR3 is CASSRLAGNRASGELFF. Here the CDR3 DNA reads TGTGCCAGCAGTCGACTAGCGGGGAATAGAGCGTCCGGGGAGCTGTTTTTT. V gene TRBV27 combines with J gene TRBJ2-2, with 11 nucleotides matching TRBD2. Trimming at V came to 5 bases and at J to 6 bases, leaving 11 bases not matched to a gene. This CDR3 is 17 amino acids long. The V gene's germline CDR1 is MNHEY and CDR2 SMNVEV (reference sequence).

The chain couples TRBV7-9 to TRBJ2-1, with 14 nucleotides matching TRBD2. V shed 5 bases and J 7 bases; nucleotides not matched to a gene: 7. Germline V CDR1 and CDR2: SEHNR, FQNEAQ (reference sequence). The length of the CDR3 is 16 residues. The CDR3 here is CASSQGLAGVRNEQFF. The CDR3, as DNA: TGTGCCAGCAGCCAGGGACTAGCGGGAGTAAGGAATGAGCAGTTCTTC.

The V and J genes are TRBV24-1 and TRBJ2-1; TRBD2 agrees at 10 bases. The germline V gene encodes CDR1 KGHDR and CDR2 SFDVKD. The J segment lost 7 bases and the V segment lost 3 bases, leaving 5 bases of the junction unmatched. CDR3 size: 15 residues. The CDR3 DNA is TGTGCCACCAGTGATCCGGGACTAGCGAAGAATGAGCAGTTCTTC. Translated, it gives CATSDPGLAKNEQFF.

The J gene is TRBJ2-2, the V gene TRBV11-1, with a weak D call TRBD2 (6 bases). The germline CDR1 and CDR2 sequences are SGHAT and FQDESV (reference sequence). The CDR3 runs to 18 residues. Between the trimmed V and J ends, which lost 7 bases and 1 base, there was a span of 22 bases. The CDR3 spells CASTPTSTAGLNTGELFF. CDR3 coding DNA: TGTGCCAGCACGCCGACGAGCACCGCGGGACTGAACACCGGGGAGCTGTTTTTT.

This clonotype appeared a few times. V and J are TRBV27 and TRBJ2-7; possibly TRBD1 for D (6 bases). CDR3 length equals 15 residues. V was cut by 3 bases and J by 2 bases, with 14 bases left in between. CDR1 is MNHEY and CDR2 is SMNVEV in the germline V gene (reference sequence). The CDR3 region has the DNA TGTGCCAGCAGTTTTATATCGGGACAACCCTACGAGCAGTACTTC. Translated, it gives CASSFISGQPYEQYF.

A few counts support this clonotype. The J gene is TRBJ1-2, the V gene TRBV12-3 or TRBV12-4; D is unresolved. With 3 bases removed from V and 2 bases from J, the gap between germline ends came to 4 bases. The CDR3 consists of 12 residues. DNA for the CDR3: TGTGCCAGCAGTTTTTCAAACTATGGCTACACCTTC. The encoded protein is CASSFSNYGYTF.

V usage is TRBV29-1 and J usage is TRBJ2-7, with D possibly TRBD2 on 6 matching bases. V lost 5 bases and J 3 bases, leaving 11 bases between the germline ends. The CDR3 runs to 12 residues. Per the germline V gene, CDR1 is SQVTM and CDR2 is ANQGSEA. The CDR3 sequence is CSVIRGDYEQYF. CDR3 nucleotide sequence: TGCAGCGTTATCCGCGGGGACTACGAGCAGTACTTC.

CDR3: CASSLGQGHEQFF. The CDR3 coding sequence is TGTGCCAGCAGCCTCGGACAGGGGCATGAGCAGTTCTTC. The rearrangement links TRBV5-6 to TRBJ2-1, with 9 bases matching TRBD1. The length of the CDR3 is 13 residues. Germline values: CDR1 SGHDT, CDR2 YYEEEE. The ends lost 4 bases at V and 8 bases at J; junction bases unmatched: 4.

The chain joins TRBV7-9 to TRBJ2-2, with D unclear. There are 14 residues in the CDR3. Germline-derived CDR1 and CDR2 are SEHNR and FQNEAQ (reference sequence). Trimming left V 2 bases short and J 4 bases short, with 8 bases between. In DNA form, the CDR3 reads TGTGCCAGCAGCTTAAGGCAGCGCACCGGGGAGCTGTTTTTT. This codes for CASSLRQRTGELFF.

This clonotype was recorded a few times. The J gene is TRBJ1-1, the V gene TRBV18, with TRBD1 matching 8 bases. Trimming took 0 bases from V and 5 from J; bases not matched to a gene: 5. Per germline, CDR1 KGHSH and CDR2 LQKENI. The CDR3 has 15 residues. CDR3 in DNA: TGTGCCAGCTCACCACCGTGGACAGGGCGGACTGAAGCTTTCTTT. It yields the protein CASSPPWTGRTEAFF.

This clonotype came up a few times. V and J are TRBV6-2 or TRBV6-3 and TRBJ2-1; maybe TRBD1 (6 bases). The CDR3 contains 13 residues. From germline, CDR1 is MNHEY and CDR2 SVGEGT. The ends were cut back, 4 bases at V and 5 bases at J, with 9 bases in the middle. This CDR3 is CASSSGQNNEQFF. The CDR3 DNA reads as TGTGCCAGCAGTTCCGGACAGAACAATGAGCAGTTCTTC.

This clonotype occurred a few times. The chain joins TRBV28 to TRBJ1-1, with D unresolved. The CDR3 has 14 residues. V was pared by 9 bases and J by 0 bases, with 14 bases between. Per the germline V gene, CDR1 is MDHEN and CDR2 is SYDVKM. The CDR3 DNA is TGTGCCAGTCAGCGGCCTCAGATGAACACTGAAGCTTTCTTT. Its protein is CASQRPQMNTEAFF. Supplemented by reference TRBV28 and TRBJ1-1, the full variable domain reads DVKVTQSSRYLVKRTGEKVFLECVQDMDHENMFWYRQDPGLGLRLIYFSYDVKMKEKGDIPEGYSVSREKKERFSLILESASTNQTSMYLCASQRPQMNTEAFFGQGTRLTVV.

This clonotype occurred many times. V gene TRBV12-3 or TRBV12-4 combines with J gene TRBJ1-5; TRBD1 matches 7 bases. This CDR3 region has 13 residues. Germline trimming cut 6 bases from V and 3 bases from J; bases unmatched to any gene: 2. The CDR3 here is CASSRGDNQPQHF. CDR3 sequence (DNA): TGTGCCAGCAGCAGGGGGGACAATCAGCCCCAGCATTTT.

The gene calls are TRBV4-3 and TRBJ1-5; perhaps TRBD1 as D (6 bases). The CDR3 loop spans 16 amino acids. CDR1 is LGHNA, CDR2 YSLEER, per germline. Trimming took off 0 bases at V and 2 bases at J, with 11 bases between the two ends. CDR3 nucleotides: TGCGCCAGCAGCCAAGATCTTAAGGGGGGCAATCAGCCCCAGCATTTT. Its translation: CASSQDLKGGNQPQHF.

This clonotype appeared many times. The chain combines TRBV5-6 with TRBJ2-2; the D call may be TRBD1 or TRBD2 (5 bases each). V was pared by 1 base and J by 2 bases, with 15 bases between. The CDR3 consists of 17 residues. The V gene's germline CDR1 is SGHDT and CDR2 YYEEEE. CDR3 amino acids: CASSLYPGLSNTGELFF. The CDR3 coding sequence is TGTGCCAGCAGCTTGTACCCGGGGCTGTCTAACACCGGGGAGCTGTTTTTT.